The 2 T cell receptor beta chains reported below all come from one sample, sequenced in a study of CD8+CD57+ T cells in acquired aplastic anemia (dated by TCRdb to 2017 to 2018). Sequencing took place on an Illumina HiSeq 2000. TCR beta VDJ combination and CDR3 sequence profiling used genomic DNA as the template. TCRdb passed the public sequencing reads through fastp at Q25 and MiXCR, retaining productive beta sequences. Rows are combined by CDR3 protein, so each entry shows the most common genes and DNA. The sample table records 400,000 to 500,000 distinct CDR3 sequences; 60% to 80% of these occur just once. 4% of the sample belongs to the ten largest clones. Sequencing was performed on sorted CD4+, CD8+, or CD8+CD57+ T cells (not recorded which) from PBMCs. These receptors came from a human donor in good health, serving as a control.

A single count supports this clonotype. A read error may account for a junction end that differs from germline. This chain links TRBV7-8 with TRBJ2-3; D possibly corresponds to TRBD2 (6 bases). This CDR3 comprises 14 residues. The germline gives CDR1 SGHVS, CDR2 FQNEAQ. CDR3 sequence reads: CASSLSLAEDNEQF. CDR3 DNA sequence: TGTGCCAGCAGCTTATCATTAGCGGAAGACAATGAGCAGTTT.

This clonotype was seen ten or more times. J is TRBJ1-5 and V is TRBV7-3; TRBD1 might be the D (5 bases). Trimming took 5 bases from V and 13 from J, leaving 18 bases between them. From germline, CDR1 is SGHTA and CDR2 FQGTGA. This CDR3 spans 13 amino acids. This CDR3 reads CASSRDGRTEQHF. The CDR3 DNA reads as TGTGCCAGCAGCCGGGACGGACGGACCGAACAGCATTTT.